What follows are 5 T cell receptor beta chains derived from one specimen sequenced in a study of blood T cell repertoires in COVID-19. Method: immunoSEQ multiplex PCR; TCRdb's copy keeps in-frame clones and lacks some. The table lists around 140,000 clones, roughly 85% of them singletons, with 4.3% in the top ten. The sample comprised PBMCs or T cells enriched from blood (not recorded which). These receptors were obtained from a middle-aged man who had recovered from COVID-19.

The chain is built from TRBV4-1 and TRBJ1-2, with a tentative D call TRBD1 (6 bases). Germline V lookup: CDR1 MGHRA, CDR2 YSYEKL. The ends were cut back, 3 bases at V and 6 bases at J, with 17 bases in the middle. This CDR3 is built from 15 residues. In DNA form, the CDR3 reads TGCGCCAGCAGCCATAATACTGGGCAGGGGCATGGCTACACCTTC. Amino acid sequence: CASSHNTGQGHGYTF.

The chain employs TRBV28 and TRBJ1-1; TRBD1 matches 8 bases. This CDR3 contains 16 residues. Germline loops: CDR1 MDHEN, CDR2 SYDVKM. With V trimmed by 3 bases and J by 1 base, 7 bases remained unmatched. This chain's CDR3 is CASSLGGTGGNTEAFF. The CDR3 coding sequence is TGTGCCAGCAGTTTGGGGGGCACAGGGGGGAACACTGAAGCTTTCTTT.

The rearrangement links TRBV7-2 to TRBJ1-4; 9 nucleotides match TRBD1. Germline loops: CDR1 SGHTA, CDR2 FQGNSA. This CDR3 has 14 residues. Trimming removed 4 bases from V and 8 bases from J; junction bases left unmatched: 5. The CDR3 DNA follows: TGTGCCAGCAGCTCACAGGGGGCCGTCGAAAAACTGTTTTTT. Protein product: CASSSQGAVEKLFF.

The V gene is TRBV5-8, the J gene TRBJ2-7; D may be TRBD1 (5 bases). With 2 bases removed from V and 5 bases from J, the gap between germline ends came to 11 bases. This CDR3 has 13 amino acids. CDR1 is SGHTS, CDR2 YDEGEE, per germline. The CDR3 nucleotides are TGTGCCAGCAGCTTTAACCCAGGGCACGAGCAGTACTTC. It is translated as CASSFNPGHEQYF.

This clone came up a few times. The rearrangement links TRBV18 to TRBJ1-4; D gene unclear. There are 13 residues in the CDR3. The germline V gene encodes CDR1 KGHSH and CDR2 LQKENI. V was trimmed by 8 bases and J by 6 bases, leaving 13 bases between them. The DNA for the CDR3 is TGTGCCAGCGCCTTATACGAGGATGAAAAACTGTTTTTT. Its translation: CASALYEDEKLFF.